Listed below are T cell receptor beta chains from one sample, sequenced in a study of post-analysis software for immune sequencing data. TCRdb reprocessed the PCR reads via MiXCR and lists one record per CDR3 protein. The data hold 750,000 to 950,000 distinct CDR3 sequences, with roughly 50% observed a single time. Sequencing was carried out using blood. The receptors were gathered from a girl aged 5-17 years with multiple sclerosis. The CDR3 runs from the conserved cysteine through the conserved F or W. The D gene is left open where the match is weak. Expanded clones are given a class, and other clones once, few, many or no size at all.

-,TRBD1,TRBJ1-2,17,TRBV7-8,TGTGCCAGCAGCTTACTGTACAGGGGGCAGAGATCCTATGGCTACACCTTC,CASSLLYRGQRSYGYTF
few,-,TRBJ2-1,12,TRBV20-1,TGCAGTGCTCCTCGGGGGCTCAGTGAGCAGTTCTTC,CSAPRGLSEQFF
-,-,TRBJ1-6,17,TRBV4-2,TGTGCCAGCAGCCAAGATTTAGGGGATACCTATAATTCATCCCTCCACTTT,CASSQDLGDTYNSSLHF
-,-,TRBJ2-3,17,TRBV7-6,TGTGCCAGCAGCTACTCTATTCGTGGAGAAAACACAGATACGCAGTATTTT,CASSYSIRGENTDTQYF
few,-,TRBJ2-7,15,TRBV7-8,TGTGCCAGCAGCTTAGCGAGCGTCGCGCTCCCGGAGCAGTACTTC,CASSLASVALPEQYF
few,TRBD1,TRBJ1-4,14,TRBV25-1,TGTGCCAGCAGTGTAGGGACAGGGGGTGAAAAACTGTTTTTT,CASSVGTGGEKLFF
few,TRBD1,TRBJ2-7,16,TRBV7-9,TGTGCCAGCAGCTCCAGGGGGCAGCTAGGTACCTACGAGCAGTACTTC,CASSSRGQLGTYEQYF
few,-,TRBJ1-2,15,TRBV12-3/TRBV12-4,TGTGCCAGCAGACCGGACAGCCTGGGGATTTATGGCTACACCTTC,CASRPDSLGIYGYTF
-,-,TRBJ1-1,14,TRBV29-1,TGCAGCGTTGGAGGGGTCCCCATGAACACTGAAGCTTTCTTT,CSVGGVPMNTEAFF
few,TRBD1,TRBJ2-1,12,TRBV7-3,TGTGCCAGCAGCGCGACAGGGAATGAGCAGTTCTTC,CASSATGNEQFF
few,TRBD1,TRBJ2-6,18,TRBV3-1,TGTGCCAGCAGCCACCATTACAGGGGCCGCTCTGGGGCCAACGTCCGGACTTTC,CASSHHYRGRSGANVRTF
-,-,TRBJ2-7,16,TRBV5-1,TGCGCCAGCAGCTTGGGGTCAGGGCTTGCCCAATACGAGCAGTACTTC,CASSLGSGLAQYEQYF
few,TRBD2,TRBJ2-5,14,TRBV20-1,TGCAGTGCCCCCGGACTAGCGGACCAAGAGACCCAGTACTTC,CSAPGLADQETQYF
-,-,TRBJ2-1,15,TRBV2,TGTGCCAGCAGCCCCGGGGCGGCCGTCCACAATGAGCAGTTCTTC,CASSPGAAVHNEQFF
-,TRBD1,TRBJ1-1,14,TRBV5-1,TGCGCCAGCAGCTTGGACAGGACAGGGTCTGGCGCTTTCTTT,CASSLDRTGSGAFF
once,-,TRBJ2-3,14,TRBV20-1,TGCAGTGCTAGAGATCGGCAGGGCGCAGATACGCAGTATTTT,CSARDRQGADTQYF
-,-,TRBJ2-1,16,TRBV6-2/TRBV6-3,TGTGCCAGCAGCCCCTCCGGGCTAGCGCCTTACAATGAGCAGTTCTTC,CASSPSGLAPYNEQFF
-,TRBD2,TRBJ2-1,19,TRBV12-3/TRBV12-4,TGTGCCAGCAGCCCCAGACTAGCGGGGGCCTCGTCCGCCTACAATGAGCAGTTCTTC,CASSPRLAGASSAYNEQFF